The 14 T cell receptor beta chains listed next were all sequenced from one sample in a study of blood T cell repertoires in COVID-19. TCRdb keeps only in-frame clones here, not all; method: immunoSEQ multiplex PCR. The sample carries 250,000 to 300,000 clones, about 86% recorded once. Sequences were obtained from PBMCs or T cells enriched from blood (not recorded which). These receptors were collected from a man aged 30-40 years with acute COVID-19.

The chain couples TRBV6-2 or TRBV6-3 to TRBJ2-6; D remains unclear. Germline values: CDR1 MNHEY, CDR2 SVGEGT. Deletions cut 4 bases from V and 0 bases from J, with 10 bases between. The CDR3 runs to 16 residues. The CDR3 bases are TGTGCCAGCAGTTTGGAGCTAAGCTCTGGGGCCAACGTCCTGACTTTC. Translating it yields CASSLELSSGANVLTF.

The V and J genes are TRBV5-1 and TRBJ1-1; D perhaps matches TRBD1 (5 bases). This CDR3 comprises 14 residues. Per germline, CDR1 SGHRS and CDR2 YFSETQ. V lost 4 bases and J 4 bases, leaving 14 bases between the germline ends. This CDR3 reads CASSQASGSTEAFF. The CDR3 nucleotides read TGCGCCAGCAGCCAGGCTTCAGGGTCCACTGAAGCTTTCTTT.

The chain carries TRBV5-5 and TRBJ2-2, with D tentatively TRBD1 (6 bases). The V gene's germline CDR1 is SGHKS and CDR2 YYEKEE (reference sequence). The CDR3 length is 15 residues. V was shortened by 2 bases and J by 5 bases, with 13 bases between the two germline ends. This chain's CDR3 is CASSFRQRGTGELFF. The CDR3 DNA sequence: TGTGCCAGCAGCTTTCGACAGAGGGGGACCGGGGAGCTGTTTTTT.

This chain uses TRBV19 with TRBJ1-1; 7 nucleotides line up with TRBD1. The germline gives CDR1 LNHDA, CDR2 SQIVND (reference sequence). V was pared by 6 bases and J by 5 bases, with 9 bases of the junction left unmatched. The CDR3 sequence is 14 residues long. CDR3 nucleotides: TGTGCCAGTAGGCGGCAGGGGGACAATACTGAAGCTTTCTTT. This gives the protein CASRRQGDNTEAFF.

The CDR3 here is CASRGTSGTSSYNEQFF. The CDR3 region has the DNA TGTGCCAGCAGGGGAACTAGCGGGACTAGCTCCTACAATGAGCAGTTCTTC. The V gene is TRBV2, the J gene TRBJ2-1, with 10 positions matching TRBD2. Trimming cost V 6 bases and J 0 bases; bases outside gene matches: 8. The CDR3 runs 17 residues. In germline, CDR1 is SNHLY, CDR2 FYNNEI.

V is TRBV5-6 and J is TRBJ2-3; 7 nucleotides match TRBD1. V lost 1 base and J lost 1; bases outside the gene matches: 6. The CDR3 is 16 amino acids. Germline assignment: CDR1 SGHDT and CDR2 YYEEEE. The CDR3 nucleotides are TGTGCCAGCAGCTTGACCAAGGGGGCGGGCACAGATACGCAGTATTTT. Amino acids: CASSLTKGAGTDTQYF.

This clone has a count of ten or more. The chain combines TRBV19 with TRBJ2-6, with TRBD1 as a possible D gene (5 bases). The length of the CDR3 is 16 residues. Per germline, CDR1 LNHDA and CDR2 SQIVND (reference sequence). The V gene lost 0 bases and the J gene lost 0 bases, with 6 bases spanning the gap. CDR3 DNA: TGTGCCAGTAGTATAGATCAGGGCTCTGGGGCCAACGTCCTGACTTTC. This translates into CASSIDQGSGANVLTF.

This clone was counted a few times. The chain uses TRBV18 and TRBJ1-1, with D unclear. CDR3 length: 15 amino acids. The V end was cut by 1 base, the J end by 0 bases, with 9 bases between. In germline, CDR1 is KGHSH, CDR2 LQKENI. The CDR3 sequence: CASSPRESLNTEAFF. Written as DNA, the CDR3 is TGTGCCAGCTCACCACGGGAGAGTCTGAACACTGAAGCTTTCTTT.

This rearrangement joins TRBV11-3 to TRBJ2-5, with 14 bases identical to TRBD2. Losses at the gene ends were 5 bases for V and 3 bases for J; bases not matched to a gene: 8. Germline CDR1 reads SGHNT; CDR2 reads YENEEA. This CDR3 has 17 residues. The CDR3 here is CASSTGTSGSREETQYF. Here the CDR3 DNA reads TGTGCCAGCAGCACTGGGACTAGCGGGAGCCGGGAAGAGACCCAGTACTTC.

CDR3 coding DNA: TGCGCCAGCAGCTTGGCCGAGGGCGTCGGCACTGAAGCTTTCTTT. Its translation is CASSLAEGVGTEAFF. The gene calls are TRBV5-1 and TRBJ1-1; no clear D. CDR3 length: 15 amino acids. CDR1 is SGHRS, CDR2 YFSETQ, per germline. V shed 0 bases and J shed 4 bases, with 13 bases lying between them.

About this clone itself: The same CDR3 arises from other DNA sequences in this sample as well. The chain combines TRBV28 with TRBJ1-2; the D is unclear. Germline V lookup: CDR1 MDHEN, CDR2 SYDVKM. This CDR3 is built from 12 residues. With 1 base removed from V and 8 bases from J, the gap between germline ends came to 8 bases. The CDR3 reads CASSLSGYGYTF. The CDR3 region has the DNA TGTGCCAGCAGTTTATCAGGTTACGGCTACACCTTC.

A few counts support this clone. The chain carries TRBV2 and TRBJ1-2; maybe TRBD1 (5 bases). Germline values: CDR1 SNHLY, CDR2 FYNNEI. Trimming pared 7 bases from V and 3 bases from J, leaving 9 bases between. The CDR3 length is 12 residues. CDR3 residues: CASKGADYGYTF. CDR3 DNA sequence: TGTGCCAGCAAAGGGGCGGACTATGGCTACACCTTC.

This clone has only one observation. This chain joins TRBV2 and TRBJ1-2; no reliable D call. Between the trimmed V and J ends, which lost 3 bases and 0 bases, there was a span of 8 bases. The germline gives CDR1 SNHLY, CDR2 FYNNEI. The CDR3 contains 14 residues. This CDR3 reads CASSDSLANYGYTF. Written as DNA, the CDR3 is TGTGCCAGCAGTGATTCGTTAGCTAACTATGGCTACACCTTC.

This chain links TRBV5-8 with TRBJ2-2, with TRBD2 as a possible D gene (5 bases). CDR1 and CDR2 (germline): SGHTS, YDEGEE. Trimming removed 4 bases at V and 7 bases at J, with 8 bases between. The CDR3 is 12 residues long. The CDR3 DNA follows: TGTGCCAGCAGCCACCGGGGCGGGGAGCTGTTTTTT. This sequence encodes CASSHRGGELFF.